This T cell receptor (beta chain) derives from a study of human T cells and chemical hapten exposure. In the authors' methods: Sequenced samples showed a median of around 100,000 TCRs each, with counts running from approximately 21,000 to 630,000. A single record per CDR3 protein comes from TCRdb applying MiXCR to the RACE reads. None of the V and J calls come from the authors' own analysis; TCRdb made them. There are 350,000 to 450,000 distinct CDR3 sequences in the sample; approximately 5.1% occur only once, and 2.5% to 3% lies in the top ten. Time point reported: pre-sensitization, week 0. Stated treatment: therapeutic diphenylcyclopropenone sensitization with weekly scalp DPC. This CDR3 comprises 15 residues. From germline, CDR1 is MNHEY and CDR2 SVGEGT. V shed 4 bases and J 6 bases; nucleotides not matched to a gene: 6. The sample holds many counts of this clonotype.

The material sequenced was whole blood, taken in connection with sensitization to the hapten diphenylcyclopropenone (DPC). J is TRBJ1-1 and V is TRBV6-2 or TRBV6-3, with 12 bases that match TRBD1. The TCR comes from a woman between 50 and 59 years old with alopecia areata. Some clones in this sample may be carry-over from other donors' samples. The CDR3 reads CASSSGTGGKAEAFF. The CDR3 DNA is TGTGCCAGCAGTTCTGGGACAGGGGGCAAAGCTGAAGCTTTCTTT.